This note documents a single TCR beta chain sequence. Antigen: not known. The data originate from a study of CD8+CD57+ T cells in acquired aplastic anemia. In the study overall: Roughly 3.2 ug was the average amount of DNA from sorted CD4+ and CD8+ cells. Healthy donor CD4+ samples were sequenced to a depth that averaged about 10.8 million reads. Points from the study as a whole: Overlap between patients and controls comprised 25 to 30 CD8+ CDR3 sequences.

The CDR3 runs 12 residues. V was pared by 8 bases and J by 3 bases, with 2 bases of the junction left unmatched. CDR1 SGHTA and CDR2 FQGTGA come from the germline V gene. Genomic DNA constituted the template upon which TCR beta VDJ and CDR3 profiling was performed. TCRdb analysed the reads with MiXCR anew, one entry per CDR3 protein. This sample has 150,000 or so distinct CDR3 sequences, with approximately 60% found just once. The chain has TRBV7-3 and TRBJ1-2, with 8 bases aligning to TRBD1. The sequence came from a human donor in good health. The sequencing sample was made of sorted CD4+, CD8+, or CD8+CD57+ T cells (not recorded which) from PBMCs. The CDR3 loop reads CASAGQDYGYTF. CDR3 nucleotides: TGTGCCAGCGCGGGACAGGACTATGGCTACACCTTC.